The entry that follows covers one T cell receptor (beta chain) sequence. Using immunoSEQ multiplex PCR, the repertoire was profiled, and TCRdb retains in-frame clones only, with some absent. The sample contains 250,000 to 350,000 clones, roughly 90% of which appear only once. CDR1 and CDR2 (germline): LGHDT, YNNKEL (reference sequence). Unmatched junction bases numbered 4, after V lost 0 bases and J lost 4 bases. The CDR3 sequence is 16 residues long. The sample belongs to a study of blood T cell repertoires in COVID-19. Overall study context: Italy, Spain and the United States were the sources of the convalescent and acute COVID-19 samples.

The V call is TRBV3-1 (or the pseudogene TRBV3-2), the J call TRBJ2-2; 8 bases fit TRBD2. Specimen: peripheral blood. The sequence was obtained from a man aged 18-30 years who had recovered from COVID-19. CDR3 in amino acids: CASSQEREASTGELFF. CDR3 DNA sequence: TGTGCCAGCAGCCAAGAGCGGGAGGCCTCCACCGGGGAGCTGTTTTTT.